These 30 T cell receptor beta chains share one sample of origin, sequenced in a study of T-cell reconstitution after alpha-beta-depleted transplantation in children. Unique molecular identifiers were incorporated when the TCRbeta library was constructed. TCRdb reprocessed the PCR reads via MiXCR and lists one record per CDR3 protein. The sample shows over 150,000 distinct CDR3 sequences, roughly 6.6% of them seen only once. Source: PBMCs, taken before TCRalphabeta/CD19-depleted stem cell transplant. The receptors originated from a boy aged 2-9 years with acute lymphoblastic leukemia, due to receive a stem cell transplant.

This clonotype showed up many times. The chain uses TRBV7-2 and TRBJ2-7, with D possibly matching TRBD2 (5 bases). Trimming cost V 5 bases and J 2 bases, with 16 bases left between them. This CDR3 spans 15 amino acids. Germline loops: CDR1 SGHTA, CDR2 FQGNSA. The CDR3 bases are TGTGCCAGCAGCCCACCCGGACTCCTAACCTACGAGCAGTACTTC. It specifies CASSPPGLLTYEQYF. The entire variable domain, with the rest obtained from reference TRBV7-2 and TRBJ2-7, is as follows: GAGVSQSPSNKVTEKGKDVELRCDPISGHTALYWYRQSLGQGLEFLIYFQGNSAPDKSGLPSDRFSAERTGGSVSTLTIQRTQQEDSAVYLCASSPPGLLTYEQYFGPGTRLTVT.

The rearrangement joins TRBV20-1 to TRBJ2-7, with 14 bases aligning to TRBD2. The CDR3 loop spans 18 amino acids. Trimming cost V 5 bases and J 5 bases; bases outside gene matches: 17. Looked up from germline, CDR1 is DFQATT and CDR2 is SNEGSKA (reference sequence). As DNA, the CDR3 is TGCAGTGCTTCCGTTTCGCTCGGGACTAGCGGGAGTATCAACGAGCAGTACTTC. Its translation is CSASVSLGTSGSINEQYF.

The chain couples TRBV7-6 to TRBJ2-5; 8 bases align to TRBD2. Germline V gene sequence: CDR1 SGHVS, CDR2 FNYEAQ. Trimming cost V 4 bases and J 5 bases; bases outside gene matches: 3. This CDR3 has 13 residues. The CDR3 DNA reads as TGTGCCAGCAGCTCGGGAGGGACGGAGACCCAGTACTTC. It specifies CASSSGGTETQYF.

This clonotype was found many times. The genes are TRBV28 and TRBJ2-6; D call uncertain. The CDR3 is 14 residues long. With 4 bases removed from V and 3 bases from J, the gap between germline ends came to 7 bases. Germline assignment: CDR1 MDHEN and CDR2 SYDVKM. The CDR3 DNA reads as TGTGCCAGCAGTTCCCCCTATGGGGCCAACGTCCTGACTTTC. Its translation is CASSSPYGANVLTF. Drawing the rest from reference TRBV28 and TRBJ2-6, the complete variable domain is DVKVTQSSRYLVKRTGEKVFLECVQDMDHENMFWYRQDPGLGLRLIYFSYDVKMKEKGDIPEGYSVSREKKERFSLILESASTNQTSMYLCASSSPYGANVLTFGAGSRLTVL.

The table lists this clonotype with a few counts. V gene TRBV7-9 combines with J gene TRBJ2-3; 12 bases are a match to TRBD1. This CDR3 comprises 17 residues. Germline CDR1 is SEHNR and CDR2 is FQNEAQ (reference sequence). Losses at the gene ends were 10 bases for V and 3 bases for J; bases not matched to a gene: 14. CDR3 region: CATRSAGTGGMTDTQYF. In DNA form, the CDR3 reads TGTGCCACCAGGTCAGCCGGGACAGGGGGCATGACAGATACGCAGTATTTT.

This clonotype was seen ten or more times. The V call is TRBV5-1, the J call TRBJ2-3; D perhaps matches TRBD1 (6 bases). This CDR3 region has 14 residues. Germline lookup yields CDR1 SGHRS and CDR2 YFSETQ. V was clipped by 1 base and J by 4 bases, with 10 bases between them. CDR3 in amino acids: CASSLRQGSDTQYF. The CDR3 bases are TGCGCCAGCAGCTTGCGGCAGGGGTCAGATACGCAGTATTTT.

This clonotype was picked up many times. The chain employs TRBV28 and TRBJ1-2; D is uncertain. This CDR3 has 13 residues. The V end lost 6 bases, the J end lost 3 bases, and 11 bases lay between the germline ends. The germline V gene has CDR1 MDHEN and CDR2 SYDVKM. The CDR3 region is CASSLRQDYGYTF. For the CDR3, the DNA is TGTGCCAGCAGCCTCAGGCAGGACTATGGCTACACCTTC.

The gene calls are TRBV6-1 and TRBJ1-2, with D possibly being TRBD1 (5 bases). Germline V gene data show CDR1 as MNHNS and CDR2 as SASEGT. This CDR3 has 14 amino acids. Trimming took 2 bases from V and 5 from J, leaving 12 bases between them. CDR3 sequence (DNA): TGTGCCAGCAGTGAACAGGGAGGGCTTTATGGCTACACCTTC. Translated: CASSEQGGLYGYTF.

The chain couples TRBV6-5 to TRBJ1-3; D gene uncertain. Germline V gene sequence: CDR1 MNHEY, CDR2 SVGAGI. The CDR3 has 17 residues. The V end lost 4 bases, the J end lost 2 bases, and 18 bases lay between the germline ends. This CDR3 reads CASSFSSGFLPGNTIYF. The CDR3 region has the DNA TGTGCCAGCAGTTTCTCTTCGGGGTTCCTCCCTGGAAACACCATATATTTT.

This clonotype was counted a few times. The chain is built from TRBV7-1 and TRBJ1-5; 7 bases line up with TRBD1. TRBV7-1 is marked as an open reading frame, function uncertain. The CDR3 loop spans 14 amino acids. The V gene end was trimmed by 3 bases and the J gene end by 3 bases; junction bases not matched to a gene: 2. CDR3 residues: CASSSDRPNQPQHF. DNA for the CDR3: TGTGCCAGCAGCTCGGACAGGCCCAATCAGCCCCAGCATTTT.

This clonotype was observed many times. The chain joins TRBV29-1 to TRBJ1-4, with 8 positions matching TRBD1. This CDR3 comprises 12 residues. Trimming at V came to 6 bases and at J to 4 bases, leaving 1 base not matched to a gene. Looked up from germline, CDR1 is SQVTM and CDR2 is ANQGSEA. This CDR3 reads CSVTGGNEKLFF. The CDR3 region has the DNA TGCAGCGTAACAGGGGGTAATGAAAAACTGTTTTTT.

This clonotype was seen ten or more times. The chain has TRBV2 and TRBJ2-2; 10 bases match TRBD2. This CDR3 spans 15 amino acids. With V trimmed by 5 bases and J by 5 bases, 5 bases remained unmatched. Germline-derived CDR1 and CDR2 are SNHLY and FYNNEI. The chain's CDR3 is CASSLSSGGTGELFF. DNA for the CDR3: TGTGCCAGCAGTCTAAGTAGCGGGGGGACCGGGGAGCTGTTTTTT.

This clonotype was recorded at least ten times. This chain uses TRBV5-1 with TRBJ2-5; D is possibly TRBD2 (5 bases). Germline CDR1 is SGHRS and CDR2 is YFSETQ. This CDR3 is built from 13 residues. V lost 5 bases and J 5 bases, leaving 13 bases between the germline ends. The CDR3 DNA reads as TGCGCCAGCAGGAACGAGGGTTTGGAGACCCAGTACTTC. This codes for CASRNEGLETQYF.

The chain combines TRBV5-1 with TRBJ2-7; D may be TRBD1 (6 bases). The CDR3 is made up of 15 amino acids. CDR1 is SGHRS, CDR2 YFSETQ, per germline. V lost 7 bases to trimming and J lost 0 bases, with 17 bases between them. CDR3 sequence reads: CASRSRPDSSYEQYF. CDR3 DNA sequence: TGCGCCAGCCGCTCTAGGCCGGACAGCTCCTACGAGCAGTACTTC. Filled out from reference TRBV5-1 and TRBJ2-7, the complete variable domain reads KAGVTQTPRYLIKTRGQQVTLSCSPISGHRSVSWYQQTPGQGLQFLFEYFSETQRNKGNFPGRFSGRQFSNSRSEMNVSTLELGDSALYLCASRSRPDSSYEQYFGPGTRLTVT.

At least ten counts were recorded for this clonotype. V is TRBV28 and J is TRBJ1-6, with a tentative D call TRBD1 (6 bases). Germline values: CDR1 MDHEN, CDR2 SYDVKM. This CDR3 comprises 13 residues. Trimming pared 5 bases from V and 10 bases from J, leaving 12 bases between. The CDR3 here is CASSPQGTSPLHF. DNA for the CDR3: TGTGCCAGCAGTCCTCAGGGGACCTCACCCCTCCACTTT.

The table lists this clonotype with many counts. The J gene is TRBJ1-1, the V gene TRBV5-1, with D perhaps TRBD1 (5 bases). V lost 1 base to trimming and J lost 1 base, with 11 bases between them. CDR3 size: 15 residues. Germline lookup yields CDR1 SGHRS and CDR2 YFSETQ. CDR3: CASSLSRQRNTEAFF. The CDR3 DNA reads TGCGCCAGCAGCTTGAGTCGACAGCGGAACACTGAAGCTTTCTTT.

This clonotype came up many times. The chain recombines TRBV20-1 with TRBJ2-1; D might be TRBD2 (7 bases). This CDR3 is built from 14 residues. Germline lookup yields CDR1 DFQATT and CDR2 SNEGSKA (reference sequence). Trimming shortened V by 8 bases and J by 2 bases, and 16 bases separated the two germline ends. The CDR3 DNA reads TGCAGTCCCCGGGGGGCGGGAGCCTACAATGAGCAGTTCTTC. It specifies CSPRGAGAYNEQFF.

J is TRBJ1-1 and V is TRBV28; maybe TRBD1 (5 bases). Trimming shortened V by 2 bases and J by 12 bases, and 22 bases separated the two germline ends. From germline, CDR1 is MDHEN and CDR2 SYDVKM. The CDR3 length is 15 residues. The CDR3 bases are TGTGCCAGCAGTTTAAGCGTCCCGCGGGGCCATGGATCTTTCTTT. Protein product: CASSLSVPRGHGSFF.

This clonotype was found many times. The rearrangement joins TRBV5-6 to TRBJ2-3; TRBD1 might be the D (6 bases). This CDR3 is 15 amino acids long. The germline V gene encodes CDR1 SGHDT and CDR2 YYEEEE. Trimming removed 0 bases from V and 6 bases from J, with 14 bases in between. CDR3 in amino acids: CASSLAPGARDTQYF. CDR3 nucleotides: TGTGCCAGCAGCTTGGCCCCAGGGGCACGGGATACGCAGTATTTT.

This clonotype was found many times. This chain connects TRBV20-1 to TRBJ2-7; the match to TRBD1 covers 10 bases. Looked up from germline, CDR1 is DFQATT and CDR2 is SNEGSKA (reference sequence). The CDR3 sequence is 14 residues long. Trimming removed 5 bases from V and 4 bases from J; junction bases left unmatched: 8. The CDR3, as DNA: TGCAGTGCTCCTAGACAGGGGGCTGGGTACGAGCAGTACTTC. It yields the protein CSAPRQGAGYEQYF.

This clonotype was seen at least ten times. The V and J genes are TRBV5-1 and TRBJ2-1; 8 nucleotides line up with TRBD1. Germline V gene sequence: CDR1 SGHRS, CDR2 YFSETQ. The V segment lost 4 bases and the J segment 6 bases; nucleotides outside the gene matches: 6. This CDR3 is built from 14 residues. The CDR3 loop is CASSGRQGRNEQFF. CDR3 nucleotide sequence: TGCGCCAGCAGCGGAAGACAGGGGCGCAATGAGCAGTTCTTC. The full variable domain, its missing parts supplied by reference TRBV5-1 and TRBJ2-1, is KAGVTQTPRYLIKTRGQQVTLSCSPISGHRSVSWYQQTPGQGLQFLFEYFSETQRNKGNFPGRFSGRQFSNSRSEMNVSTLELGDSALYLCASSGRQGRNEQFFGPGTRLTVL.

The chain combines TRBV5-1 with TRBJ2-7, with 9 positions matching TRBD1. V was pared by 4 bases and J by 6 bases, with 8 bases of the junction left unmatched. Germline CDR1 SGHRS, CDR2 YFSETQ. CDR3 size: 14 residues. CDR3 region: CASSPPGQGGEQYF. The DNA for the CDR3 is TGCGCCAGCAGCCCGCCGGGACAGGGAGGCGAGCAGTACTTC.

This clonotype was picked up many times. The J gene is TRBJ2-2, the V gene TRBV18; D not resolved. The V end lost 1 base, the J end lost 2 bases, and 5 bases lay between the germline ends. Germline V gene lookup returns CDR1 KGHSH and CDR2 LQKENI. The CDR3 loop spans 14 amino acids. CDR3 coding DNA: TGTGCCAGCTCACCACTCTCCAACACCGGGGAGCTGTTTTTT. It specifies CASSPLSNTGELFF.

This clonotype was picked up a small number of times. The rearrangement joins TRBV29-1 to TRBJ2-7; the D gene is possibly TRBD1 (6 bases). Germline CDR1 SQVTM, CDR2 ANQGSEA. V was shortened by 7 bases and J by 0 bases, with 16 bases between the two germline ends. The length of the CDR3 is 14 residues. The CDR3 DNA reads TGCAGCGCCGGGCCGACAGGAAGCTCCTACGAGCAGTACTTC. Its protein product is CSAGPTGSSYEQYF.

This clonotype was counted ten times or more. The CDR3 DNA follows: TGTGCCAGCAGACCTAAACTAGCGGGAAGGGGAGAGACCCAGTACTTC. This sequence encodes CASRPKLAGRGETQYF. The V call is TRBV28, the J call TRBJ2-5; 10 bases agree with TRBD2. Germline V CDR1 and CDR2: MDHEN, SYDVKM. The V gene end was trimmed by 6 bases and the J gene end by 4 bases; junction bases not matched to a gene: 11. The CDR3 covers 16 residues.

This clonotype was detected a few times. The CDR3 protein is CASSPAEDSLNTEAFF. DNA for the CDR3: TGTGCCAGCTCACCCGCAGAGGACAGCCTGAACACTGAAGCTTTCTTT. The V gene is TRBV18, the J gene TRBJ1-1; D perhaps matches TRBD1 (6 bases). V lost 3 bases to trimming and J lost 0 bases, with 14 bases between them. Germline assignment: CDR1 KGHSH and CDR2 LQKENI. This CDR3 contains 16 residues.

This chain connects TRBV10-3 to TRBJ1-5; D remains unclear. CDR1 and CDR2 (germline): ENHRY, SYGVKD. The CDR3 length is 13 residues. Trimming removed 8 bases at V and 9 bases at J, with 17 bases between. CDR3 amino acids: CAISRAALGPQHF. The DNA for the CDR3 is TGTGCCATCTCTCGCGCCGCTCTAGGGCCCCAGCATTTT.

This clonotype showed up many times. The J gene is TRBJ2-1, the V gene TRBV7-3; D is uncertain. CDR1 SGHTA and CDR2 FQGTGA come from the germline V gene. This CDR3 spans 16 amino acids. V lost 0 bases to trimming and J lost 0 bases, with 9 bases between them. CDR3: CASSLTETSSYNEQFF. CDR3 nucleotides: TGTGCCAGCAGCTTAACGGAGACGAGCTCCTACAATGAGCAGTTCTTC.

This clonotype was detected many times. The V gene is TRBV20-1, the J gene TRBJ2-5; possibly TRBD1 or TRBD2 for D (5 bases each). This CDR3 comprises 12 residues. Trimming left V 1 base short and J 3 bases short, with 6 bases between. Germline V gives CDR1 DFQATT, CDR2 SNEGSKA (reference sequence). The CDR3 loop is CSARVGEETQYF. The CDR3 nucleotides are TGCAGTGCTAGAGTGGGGGAAGAGACCCAGTACTTC.

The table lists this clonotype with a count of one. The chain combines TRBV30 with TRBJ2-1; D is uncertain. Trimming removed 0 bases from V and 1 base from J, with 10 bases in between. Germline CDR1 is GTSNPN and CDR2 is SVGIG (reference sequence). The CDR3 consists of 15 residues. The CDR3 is CAWSVRGRSYNEQFF. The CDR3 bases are TGTGCCTGGAGTGTACGTGGCCGTTCCTACAATGAGCAGTTCTTC.